One sample yielded the 17 T cell receptor beta chains listed below, sequenced in a study of beta chain features in type 1 diabetes. Their antigen targets remain unknown. Isolated RNA was reverse transcribed in full, so expressed TCRB transcripts were sequenced. Assay: immunoSEQ multiplex PCR; the TCRdb copy retains only in-frame clones and omits some. The table has some 640,000 clones, roughly 13% seen once; the top ten hold nearly 0.04%. Study-wide results and limits: All four CD4+ subsets from Type 1 diabetes patients carried moderately but significantly shorter TCRB CDR3s.

Sequences were obtained from naive CD4+ T cells from blood. Receptors were obtained from a man aged 18 to 29 with type 1 diabetes.

The J gene is TRBJ2-1, the V gene TRBV5-1; tentatively, D is TRBD1 (6 bases). CDR1 is SGHRS and CDR2 is YFSETQ in the germline V gene. The V and J ends lost 0 bases and 0 bases respectively, with 13 bases between them. This CDR3 is 17 amino acids long. CDR3 region: CASSLEGVISSYNEQFF. Written as DNA, the CDR3 is TGCGCCAGCAGCTTGGAGGGGGTAATAAGCTCCTACAATGAGCAGTTCTTC.

This chain connects TRBV7-9 to TRBJ2-3; D ambiguous. V lost 3 bases and J 6 bases, leaving 13 bases between the germline ends. The CDR3 covers 14 residues. The germline CDR1 and CDR2 sequences are SEHNR and FQNEAQ (reference sequence). CDR3: CASSLGPLVDTQYF. The CDR3 DNA is TGTGCCAGCAGCTTGGGCCCTTTGGTGGATACGCAGTATTTT.

This clone turned up a few times. The chain is built from TRBV6-6 and TRBJ2-6; D is unresolved. Trimming removed 6 bases from V and 0 bases from J, with 6 bases in between. The CDR3 contains 14 residues. Germline assignment: CDR1 MNHNY and CDR2 SVGAGI (reference sequence). The CDR3: CASRQTSGANVLTF. DNA for the CDR3: TGTGCCAGCAGACAGACCTCTGGGGCCAACGTCCTGACTTTC.

The chain links TRBV7-2 to TRBJ1-6, with 10 bases identical to TRBD1. This CDR3 is built from 14 residues. Germline CDR1 and CDR2: SGHTA and FQGNSA. Germline trimming cut 5 bases from V and 11 bases from J; bases unmatched to any gene: 6. CDR3 bases: TGTGCCAGCAGCGTCGGGACAGGGGAGGCACCCCTCCACTTT. This gives the protein CASSVGTGEAPLHF.

The rearrangement links TRBV7-9 to TRBJ2-5; D is undetermined. The CDR3 runs 14 residues. The V gene lost 5 bases and the J gene lost 5 bases, with 15 bases spanning the gap. Germline V gene lookup returns CDR1 SEHNR and CDR2 FQNEAQ (reference sequence). The CDR3 nucleotides are TGTGCCAGCAGCCCGGTAGGCGTGTTCGAGACCCAGTACTTC. This translates into CASSPVGVFETQYF.

This clone was found a few times. This chain joins TRBV10-3 and TRBJ1-4; tentative D call: TRBD1 (6 bases). Trimming pared 4 bases from V and 2 bases from J, leaving 14 bases between. Germline CDR1 is ENHRY and CDR2 is SYGVKD. The CDR3 runs to 16 residues. The CDR3 DNA reads TGTGCCATCAGTGCCGAAACAGGGTCTACTAATGAAAAACTGTTTTTT. Residues: CAISAETGSTNEKLFF.

The table lists this clone with a few counts. This chain links TRBV25-1 with TRBJ2-7; D gene unclear. Germline V gene data show CDR1 as MGHDK and CDR2 as SYGVNS. V was pared by 6 bases and J by 1 base, with 16 bases between. The CDR3 contains 15 residues. The CDR3 coding sequence is TGTGCCAGCAGGGAAGAAGGTTCTGGGTCCTACGAGCAGTACTTC. Its translation is CASREEGSGSYEQYF.

This clone was observed a handful of times. The chain employs TRBV5-4 and TRBJ2-1; 8 bases align to TRBD1. The ends lost 4 bases at V and 8 bases at J; junction bases unmatched: 14. CDR3 size: 16 residues. The germline gives CDR1 SGHNT, CDR2 YYREEE (reference sequence). Written as DNA, the CDR3 is TGTGCCAGCAGCCTCGTAAGGGACAGGTTACGCGATGAGCAGTTCTTC. This gives the protein CASSLVRDRLRDEQFF.

The chain links TRBV5-1 to TRBJ2-1; D is undetermined. The length of the CDR3 is 14 residues. V shed 2 bases and J shed 9 bases, with 15 bases lying between them. Per the germline V gene, CDR1 is SGHRS and CDR2 is YFSETQ. CDR3 bases: TGCGCCAGCAGCTTAGGGCAGGAACCCAGTGAGCAGTTCTTC. Residues: CASSLGQEPSEQFF. The full variable domain, completed using reference TRBV5-1 and TRBJ2-1, is KAGVTQTPRYLIKTRGQQVTLSCSPISGHRSVSWYQQTPGQGLQFLFEYFSETQRNKGNFPGRFSGRQFSNSRSEMNVSTLELGDSALYLCASSLGQEPSEQFFGPGTRLTVL.

J is TRBJ1-2 and V is TRBV5-6; unclear D gene. This CDR3 comprises 13 residues. Germline CDR1 reads SGHDT; CDR2 reads YYEEEE. V gave up 6 bases and J gave up 4 bases, with 13 bases separating them. The CDR3 loop reads CASNRGSPYGYTF. The CDR3 bases are TGTGCCAGCAATCGTGGCTCGCCCTATGGCTACACCTTC.

The V gene is TRBV2, the J gene TRBJ2-7, with no clear D. V gave up 7 bases and J gave up 2 bases, with 12 bases separating them. Germline CDR1 reads SNHLY; CDR2 reads FYNNEI. CDR3 size: 13 residues. In DNA, the CDR3 is TGTGCCAGCAAGCAGGTCAATCCCTACGAGCAGTACTTC. Its translation is CASKQVNPYEQYF.

The chain employs TRBV7-2 and TRBJ1-3; D is perhaps TRBD1 (5 bases). V was trimmed by 5 bases and J by 0 bases, leaving 11 bases between them. This CDR3 comprises 15 residues. CDR1 is SGHTA, CDR2 FQGNSA, per germline. In DNA, the CDR3 is TGTGCCAGCAGCCTGGGGCGAGGCTCTGGAAACACCATATATTTT. Amino acids: CASSLGRGSGNTIYF.

The chain uses TRBV7-6 and TRBJ2-2; TRBD2 agrees at 7 bases. V gave up 4 bases and J gave up 3 bases; unmatched junction bases: 8. Germline assignment: CDR1 SGHVS and CDR2 FNYEAQ. The CDR3 spans 16 residues. As DNA, the CDR3 is TGTGCCAGCAGCTCGTGGGCGGGAGAGGACACCGGGGAGCTGTTTTTT. Its translation is CASSSWAGEDTGELFF.

This clone was seen only a few times. The chain couples TRBV10-3 to TRBJ2-3; 8 bases are shared with TRBD2. Germline CDR1 and CDR2: ENHRY and SYGVKD. The V segment lost 4 bases and the J segment 1 base; nucleotides outside the gene matches: 4. The CDR3 is 15 residues long. The CDR3 here is CAISVSGIGTDTQYF. DNA for the CDR3: TGTGCCATCAGTGTTAGCGGGATTGGCACAGATACGCAGTATTTT.

In DNA form, the CDR3 reads TGTGCCAGCAGTTTGGGGAGACCCTACGAGCAGTACTTC. Translated, it gives CASSLGRPYEQYF. The chain is built from TRBV28 and TRBJ2-7; D may be TRBD2 (5 bases). The germline gives CDR1 MDHEN, CDR2 SYDVKM. The CDR3 length is 13 residues. Trimming stripped 3 bases from V and 2 bases from J, with 8 bases between.

On this clone itself: This CDR3 is also generated by other DNA sequences in the sample. The chain recombines TRBV7-2 with TRBJ1-1, with no clear D. The CDR3 has 12 amino acids. Germline CDR1 is SGHTA and CDR2 is FQGNSA. Trimming took 3 bases from V and 0 from J, leaving 2 bases between them. The CDR3 DNA is TGTGCCAGCAGCTTTATGAACACTGAAGCTTTCTTT. This sequence encodes CASSFMNTEAFF.

J is TRBJ2-7 and V is TRBV30; D is undetermined. CDR3 length: 12 residues. Germline CDR1 is GTSNPN and CDR2 is SVGIG (reference sequence). Trimming shortened V by 2 bases and J by 5 bases, and 10 bases separated the two germline ends. The CDR3 region has the DNA TGTGCCTGGAGTCTACTTTACGACGAGCAGTACTTC. This translates into CAWSLLYDEQYF.